A selection of T cell receptor beta chains follows, all from one sample in a study of OX40 agonist ivuxolimab in advanced cancers. Using immunoSEQ multiplex PCR, the repertoire was profiled, and TCRdb retains in-frame clones only, with some absent. The sample includes approximately 60,000 clones, around 90% seen only once; the top ten take 11%. This specimen was CD4+ or CD8+ T cells sorted from blood, taken in a trial of the OX40 agonist ivuxolimab. The receptors shown here come from an adult with an advanced solid tumor such as melanoma, head and neck, liver or kidney cancer. Each CDR3 is given with its conserved first and last residue. Each record gives: D gene, clone size, J gene, V gene, CDR3 protein, CDR3 DNA. D genes are given only for firm matches. Expanded clones get a size class; other rows say once, few or many, or leave the size out.

TRBD2	few	TRBJ2-1	TRBV4-3	CASSQTGGNEQFF	TGCGCCAGCAGCCAGACGGGAGGGAATGAGCAGTTCTTC
NA	NA	TRBJ1-5	TRBV27	CASSFGYNQPQHF	TGTGCCAGCAGTTTTGGCTACAATCAGCCCCAGCATTTT
NA	NA	TRBJ1-3	TRBV11-2	CASSFSRVSGNTIYF	TGTGCCAGCAGCTTTAGTAGAGTCTCTGGAAACACCATATATTTT
NA	few	TRBJ2-1	TRBV4-3	CASSQDSGSEQFF	TGCGCCAGCAGCCAAGATAGCGGCTCAGAGCAGTTCTTC
TRBD1	once	TRBJ1-2	TRBV7-3	CASSPTGGYGYTF	TGTGCCAGCAGCCCGACAGGGGGCTATGGCTACACCTTC
NA	NA	TRBJ2-5	TRBV7-9	CASSLASGSQETQYF	TGTGCCAGCAGCTTAGCCTCGGGCAGCCAAGAGACCCAGTACTTC
NA	NA	TRBJ2-3	TRBV7-9	CASSRGYTDTQYF	TGTGCCAGCAGCCGGGGGTACACAGATACGCAGTATTTT
NA	NA	TRBJ2-2	TRBV28	CASSFVIRHRELFF	TGTGCCAGCAGTTTCGTGATAAGGCACCGGGAGCTGTTTTTT
NA	NA	TRBJ1-4	TRBV6-5	CASSYSGGLTEKLFF	TGTGCCAGCAGTTACTCGGGGGGGTTGACGGAAAAACTGTTTTTT
TRBD1	NA	TRBJ1-1	TRBV6-5	CASRLGGATEAFF	TGTGCCAGCAGACTAGGGGGCGCGACTGAAGCTTTCTTT
TRBD1	NA	TRBJ2-7	TRBV7-2	CASSWRTGSDEQYF	TGTGCCAGCAGCTGGAGGACAGGGTCGGACGAGCAGTACTTC
NA	NA	TRBJ2-2	TRBV27	CASSLLPGAGTGELFF	TGTGCCAGCAGTTTATTGCCAGGGGCTGGCACCGGGGAGCTGTTTTTT
NA	once	TRBJ2-3	TRBV11-2	CASSLGDRTDTQYF	TGTGCCAGCAGCTTAGGAGACCGCACAGATACGCAGTATTTT
NA	NA	TRBJ2-7	TRBV7-8	CASSLMGDSTGEQYF	TGTGCCAGCAGCTTAATGGGAGACAGCACTGGCGAGCAGTACTTC
NA	once	TRBJ1-2	TRBV27	CASTLSYGAPNGYTF	TGTGCCAGCACCTTGTCTTATGGGGCGCCGAACGGCTACACCTTC
NA	NA	TRBJ1-2	TRBV25-1	CASSESWGEANYGYTF	TGTGCCAGCAGTGAATCGTGGGGGGAAGCTAACTATGGCTACACCTTC
TRBD2	NA	TRBJ2-7	TRBV27	CASSSTSGLTYEQYF	TGTGCCAGCAGTTCTACTAGCGGACTAACCTACGAGCAGTACTTC
NA	NA	TRBJ1-2	TRBV11-2	CASSSAGGNGYTF	TGTGCCAGCAGCTCGGCGGGGGGTAATGGCTACACCTTC
TRBD1	NA	TRBJ2-1	TRBV7-9	CASSPGQGSSYNEQFF	TGTGCCAGCAGCCCTGGACAGGGCAGCTCCTACAATGAGCAGTTCTTC
NA	once	TRBJ2-3	TRBV6-5	CASSPDGTDTQYF	TGTGCCAGCAGTCCCGACGGCACAGATACGCAGTATTTT
TRBD2	NA	TRBJ2-1	TRBV19	CASSILLAGGLPYNEQFF	TGTGCCAGTAGTATACTACTAGCGGGAGGGTTACCCTACAATGAGCAGTTCTTC
NA	medium-sized	TRBJ1-2	TRBV2	CASSEVGDGYTF	TGTGCCAGCAGTGAAGTCGGGGATGGCTACACCTTC
NA	NA	TRBJ1-4	TRBV4-1	CASSQEWQPTNEKLFF	TGCGCCAGCAGCCAAGAGTGGCAACCAACTAATGAAAAACTGTTTTTT
NA	NA	TRBJ2-5	TRBV28	CASSPDYETQYF	TGTGCCAGCAGCCCGGACTATGAGACCCAGTACTTC
NA	NA	TRBJ1-5	TRBV9	CASSVGSNNQPQHF	TGTGCCAGCAGCGTTGGGTCTAACAATCAGCCCCAGCATTTT
NA	NA	TRBJ1-5	TRBV30	CAWSGALDNQPQHF	TGTGCCTGGAGTGGGGCACTGGACAATCAGCCCCAGCATTTT
NA	NA	TRBJ2-1	TRBV7-7	CASSPRLAGGYNEQFF	TGTGCCAGCAGTCCCCGGTTGGCAGGGGGGTACAATGAGCAGTTCTTC
NA	NA	TRBJ1-1	TRBV27	CASSSRQHNTEAFF	TGTGCCAGCAGTTCTCGGCAACATAACACTGAAGCTTTCTTT
NA	NA	TRBJ1-2	TRBV6-1	CASSEATDRSRGYTF	TGTGCCAGCAGTGAAGCTACCGACAGGAGTCGGGGCTACACCTTC
TRBD2	NA	TRBJ2-3	TRBV5-5	CASSHKEPGLGADTQYF	TGTGCCAGCAGCCATAAGGAGCCGGGACTAGGGGCAGATACGCAGTATTTT
NA	NA	TRBJ2-7	TRBV10-3	CAISEGYISTANSYEQYF	TGTGCCATCAGTGAAGGTTATATAAGTACAGCTAATTCCTACGAGCAGTACTTC
TRBD2	NA	TRBJ2-7	TRBV27	CASSPGTSGTTYEQYF	TGTGCCAGCAGCCCGGGGACTAGCGGGACTACCTACGAGCAGTACTTC
NA	NA	TRBJ2-3	TRBV4-3	CASSQDSVVTDTQYF	TGCGCCAGCAGCCAAGATTCCGTAGTCACAGATACGCAGTATTTT
NA	few	TRBJ1-1	TRBV28	CASRQQPLGVEAFF	TGTGCCAGCAGGCAACAGCCTTTGGGGGTCGAAGCTTTCTTT
NA	NA	TRBJ1-2	TRBV6-6	CASSYRLEQGWDGYTF	TGTGCCAGCAGTTACCGATTGGAACAGGGATGGGATGGCTACACCTTC
NA	NA	TRBJ2-1	TRBV15	CATGGLAYNEQFF	TGTGCCACCGGGGGGTTGGCCTACAATGAGCAGTTCTTC
NA	NA	TRBJ2-7	TRBV6-1	CASRIGWVSSYEQYF	TGTGCCAGTCGAATCGGCTGGGTATCGTCCTACGAGCAGTACTTC